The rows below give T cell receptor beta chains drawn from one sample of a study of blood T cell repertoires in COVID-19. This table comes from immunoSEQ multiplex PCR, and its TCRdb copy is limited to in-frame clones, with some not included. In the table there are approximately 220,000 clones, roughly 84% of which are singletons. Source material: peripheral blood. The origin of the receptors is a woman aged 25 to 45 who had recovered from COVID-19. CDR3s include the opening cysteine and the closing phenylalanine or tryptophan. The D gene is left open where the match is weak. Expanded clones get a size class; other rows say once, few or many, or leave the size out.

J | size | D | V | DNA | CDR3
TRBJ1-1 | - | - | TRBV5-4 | TGTGCCAGCAGCCTAAAAATTAACTCTGAAGCTTTCTTT | CASSLKINSEAFF
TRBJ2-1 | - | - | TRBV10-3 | TGTGCCATCAGTGGAGGACAGAGTTACAATGAGCAGTTCTTC | CAISGGQSYNEQFF
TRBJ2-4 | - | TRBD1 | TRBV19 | TGTGCCAGTAGTGCCGGGACAGGGGACATTCAGTACTTC | CASSAGTGDIQYF
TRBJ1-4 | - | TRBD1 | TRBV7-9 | TGTGCCAGCAGCGTCCAGGGGGCGCGGGAAAAACTGTTTTTT | CASSVQGAREKLFF
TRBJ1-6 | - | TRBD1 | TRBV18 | TGTGCCAGCTCACCACCTAACAGGGGGCAATCACCCCTCCACTTT | CASSPPNRGQSPLHF
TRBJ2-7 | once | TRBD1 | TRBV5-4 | TGTGCCAGCAGCCCTCCCCCGGGACAGGGGGCCCGGCAGTACTTC | CASSPPPGQGARQYF
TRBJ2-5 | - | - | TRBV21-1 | TGTGCCAGCAGCAAGGGTGGTTGTGATATGGGACTACTAAGAGAGACCCAGTACTTC | CASSKGGCDMGLLRETQYF
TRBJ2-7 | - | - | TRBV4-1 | TGCGCCAGCAGCCGACTTAGGCTCGGGATCCCTTCGGGAGAGCAGTACTTC | CASSRLRLGIPSGEQYF
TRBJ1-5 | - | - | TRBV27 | TGTGCCAGCAGTTTGGCGGGGGTCCATCAGCCCCAGCATTTT | CASSLAGVHQPQHF
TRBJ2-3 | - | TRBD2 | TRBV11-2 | TGTGCCAGCAGCTGGGCGGGAGTCCCAGCAGATACGCAGTATTTT | CASSWAGVPADTQYF
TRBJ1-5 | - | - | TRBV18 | TGTGCCAGCTCACCACTAACAGGGCGCAATCAGCCCCAGCATTTT | CASSPLTGRNQPQHF
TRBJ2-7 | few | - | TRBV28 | TGTGCCAGCAGTTTGAAACCAGGCAGGGGTATCGGCGAGCAGTACTTC | CASSLKPGRGIGEQYF
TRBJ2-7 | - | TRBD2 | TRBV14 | TGTGCCAGCAGCCAAGTGGGGCGGGAGGGCTACGAGCAGTACTTC | CASSQVGREGYEQYF
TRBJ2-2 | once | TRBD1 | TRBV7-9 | TGTGCCAGCAGCCCCAGACAGGGGACGGGCGGGGAGCTGTTTTTT | CASSPRQGTGGELFF
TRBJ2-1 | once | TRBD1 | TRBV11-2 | TGTGCCAGCAGCCGGGGACAGGCGTACAATGAGCAGTTCTTC | CASSRGQAYNEQFF
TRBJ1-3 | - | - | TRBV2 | TGTGCCAGCACCCGGAGTCGCTTCTCTGGAAACACCATATATTTT | CASTRSRFSGNTIYF
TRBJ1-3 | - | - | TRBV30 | TGTGCCTGGAGTGCGTACTCTGGAAACACCATATATTTT | CAWSAYSGNTIYF
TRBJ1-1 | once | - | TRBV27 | TGTGCCAGCAGTTTATTGGACAGGAACACTGAAGCTTTCTTT | CASSLLDRNTEAFF
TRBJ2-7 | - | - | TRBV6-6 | TGTGCCAGCAGCCCTTCCGCGGGGAGGAACGAGCAGTACTTC | CASSPSAGRNEQYF
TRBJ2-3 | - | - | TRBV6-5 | TGTGCCAGCAGTCCCTACTCCACCACAGATACGCAGTATTTT | CASSPYSTTDTQYF
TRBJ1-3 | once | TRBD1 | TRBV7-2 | TGTGCCAGCAGCTCAGACAGGGGTCGAATCTCTGGAAACACCATATATTTT | CASSSDRGRISGNTIYF
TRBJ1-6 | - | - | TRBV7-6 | TGTGCCAGCAGCCAAGGGGGCTCCTATAATTCACCCCTCCACTTT | CASSQGGSYNSPLHF
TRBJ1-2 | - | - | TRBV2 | TGTGCCGACTTACGGAACTATGGCTACACCTTC | CADLRNYGYTF
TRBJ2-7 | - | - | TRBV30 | TGTGCCTGGAGTGGCAGGGTGGGCACCTACGAGCAGTACTTC | CAWSGRVGTYEQYF
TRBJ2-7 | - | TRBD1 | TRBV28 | TGTGCCAGCAGTATCCGGGACAGATTTTACGAGCAGTACTTC | CASSIRDRFYEQYF
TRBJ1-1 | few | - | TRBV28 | TGTGCCAGCAGTGAAAACAGGGTAATGAACACTGAAGCTTTCTTT | CASSENRVMNTEAFF
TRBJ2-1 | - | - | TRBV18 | TGTGCCAGCTCTACCACGCCGAGTTACCCAGGGAAGGAGCAGTTCTTC | CASSTTPSYPGKEQFF
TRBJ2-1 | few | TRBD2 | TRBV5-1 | TGCGCCAGCAGCTTGATAGCGGGAGGGGGCTCCTACAATGAGCAGTTCTTC | CASSLIAGGGSYNEQFF